This TCR beta chain is drawn from a study of blood T cell repertoires in COVID-19. As for the study in general: Specimens from acute and convalescent COVID-19 originated in the United States, Italy and Spain. T cells, B-cell-depleted T cells, or PBMCs supplied cDNA or gDNA.

The CDR3 totals 11 residues. Germline V CDR1 and CDR2: MNHNY, SVGAGI (reference sequence). V gave up 2 bases and J gave up 5 bases, with 2 bases separating them. In the original analysis: For nucleated cells, counts were estimated from reference gene primer amplification. The assay was immunoSEQ multiplex PCR, and TCRdb's table has in-frame clones only and misses some. Clone size and the V and J calls come from that table; the DNA yielded D and trimming. The profile shows approximately 210,000 clones, roughly 84% of them singletons. The specimen was peripheral blood. V usage is TRBV6-6 and J usage is TRBJ2-3; D remains ambiguous. The sequence was obtained from a woman in her thirties or forties who had recovered from COVID-19. CDR3 residues: CASSYLDTQYF. In DNA form, the CDR3 reads TGTGCCAGCAGTTACCTAGATACGCAGTATTTT.